A selection of T cell receptor beta chains follows, all from one sample in a study of shared clonotypes between healthy human individuals. Repertoires were generated with immunoSEQ multiplex PCR, while TCRdb's copy carries only in-frame clones and drops some. The sample has some 700,000 clones; less than 95% are singletons. Input material: memory CD8+ T cells from PBMCs. The receptor set was obtained from a man aged 18-30 years in good health. Some clones in this sample may be carry-over from other donors' samples. CDR3s include the opening cysteine and the closing phenylalanine or tryptophan. Fields, in order: D gene, V gene, clone size, J gene, CDR3 length, CDR3 DNA, CDR3 protein. D genes are given only for firm matches. Rows give clone size only sometimes, using once, few, many, or a class for an expanded clone.

NA	TRBV29-1	NA	TRBJ2-3	19	TGCAGCGTTGGGGGCTTTCGGCTAGCCATAATCTCTAGCACAGATACGCAGTATTTT	CSVGGFRLAIISSTDTQYF
NA	TRBV28	NA	TRBJ2-7	14	TGTGCCGCGAGTAGCCGGCGCTATTCCTACGAGCAGTACTTC	CAASSRRYSYEQYF
NA	TRBV27	NA	TRBJ2-7	14	TGTGCCAGCAGTTTAGGGATTGTCTCCTACGAGCAGTACTTC	CASSLGIVSYEQYF
NA	TRBV5-1	NA	TRBJ2-2	12	TGCGCCAGCAGCATCCAGGGGCGGGAGCTGTTTTTT	CASSIQGRELFF
TRBD2	TRBV5-4	NA	TRBJ2-3	15	TGTGCCAGCAGCAGGACTAGCGGGATCACAGATACGCAGTATTTT	CASSRTSGITDTQYF
NA	TRBV11-2	NA	TRBJ2-5	14	TGTGCCAGCAGCTTTAATAGGGCCCAAGAGACCCAGTACTTC	CASSFNRAQETQYF
TRBD1	TRBV25-1	NA	TRBJ1-1	15	TGTGCCAACAGTGAGATTTTACAGGGGGACACTGAAGCTTTCTTT	CANSEILQGDTEAFF
NA	TRBV28	NA	TRBJ2-1	17	TGTGCCAGCAGCCCACTTTTGTTAGGCGGGCCTTACAATGAGCAGTTCTTC	CASSPLLLGGPYNEQFF
NA	TRBV2	NA	TRBJ1-1	13	TGTGCCAGCAGTGAAGGGGGGGGAACTGAAGCTTTCTTT	CASSEGGGTEAFF
NA	TRBV7-9	NA	TRBJ2-1	16	TGTGCCAGCACCTTTGAGGGAAGTCGATCCTACAATGAGCAGTTCTTC	CASTFEGSRSYNEQFF
NA	TRBV19	many	TRBJ2-1	12	TGTGCCGTCGCAGCCTTTAACAATGAGCAGTTCTTC	CAVAAFNNEQFF
TRBD2	TRBV4-1	NA	TRBJ2-7	14	TGCGCCAGCAGCTTTAGACTAGCGGCGAACGAGCAGTACTTC	CASSFRLAANEQYF
NA	TRBV27	NA	TRBJ1-2	16	TGTGCCAGCAGTTCTTCTATCACAGGGTGGGTCTATGGCTACACCTTC	CASSSSITGWVYGYTF
TRBD1	TRBV6-5	NA	TRBJ1-4	15	TGTGCCAGCAGCCCAAACAGGGGCAAGGGTGAAAAACTGTTTTTT	CASSPNRGKGEKLFF
NA	TRBV9	once	TRBJ1-1	14	TGTGCCAGCAGCGTGGGAGCTATGAACACTGAAGCTTTCTTT	CASSVGAMNTEAFF
NA	TRBV7-9	NA	TRBJ1-2	16	TGTGCCAGCAGCTTAGCCCTTGAGACACGGTCCTATGGCTACACCTTC	CASSLALETRSYGYTF
NA	TRBV5-6	once	TRBJ2-7	12	TGTGCCAGCAGCTTGGGACTGTACGAGCAGTACTTC	CASSLGLYEQYF
NA	TRBV4-1	NA	TRBJ2-3	14	TGCGCCAGCAGCCAAGGAGCCTCCAGTGATACGCAGTATTTT	CASSQGASSDTQYF